The next 10 T cell receptor beta chains were all read from a single sample in a study of blood T cell repertoires in COVID-19. TCRdb's copy holds only in-frame clones and misses some; the assay was immunoSEQ multiplex PCR. This table has roughly 280,000 clones, around 93% appearing once. The sequenced material came from PBMCs or T cells enriched from blood (not recorded which). These receptors were taken from a man in his forties who had been exposed to COVID-19.

The chain carries TRBV30 and TRBJ1-6; D gene uncertain. Germline V gene data show CDR1 as GTSNPN and CDR2 as SVGIG (reference sequence). The ends were cut back, 0 bases at V and 0 bases at J, with 12 bases in the middle. The CDR3 has 17 amino acids. The CDR3 bases are TGTGCCTGGAGTGTACGAGGGTTTAGCTCCTATAATTCACCCCTCCACTTT. Translated, it gives CAWSVRGFSSYNSPLHF.

The chain couples TRBV5-1 to TRBJ2-5; TRBD1 might be the D (7 bases). The CDR3 is 17 residues long. Per the germline V gene, CDR1 is SGHRS and CDR2 is YFSETQ. V lost 4 bases, J lost 4 bases, and 23 bases lay in between. CDR3 nucleotides: TGCGCCAGCAGCGGGGGTTCAGGGGGAGGAGGTGGAGAGACCCAGTACTTC. It is translated as CASSGGSGGGGGETQYF. The whole variable domain, remainder taken from reference TRBV5-1 and TRBJ2-5, is KAGVTQTPRYLIKTRGQQVTLSCSPISGHRSVSWYQQTPGQGLQFLFEYFSETQRNKGNFPGRFSGRQFSNSRSEMNVSTLELGDSALYLCASSGGSGGGGGETQYFGPGTRLLVL.

The V gene is TRBV19, the J gene TRBJ2-7, with TRBD2 matching 11 bases. The CDR3 is 16 amino acids. Germline V gene data show CDR1 as LNHDA and CDR2 as SQIVND (reference sequence). Germline trimming cut 6 bases from V and 0 bases from J; bases unmatched to any gene: 7. The CDR3 reads CASSLGLAGPSYEQYF. The CDR3 DNA reads as TGTGCCAGTAGCCTCGGACTAGCGGGCCCCTCCTACGAGCAGTACTTC.

The chain combines TRBV5-1 with TRBJ2-5; D call uncertain. The CDR3 length is 12 residues. Germline V gives CDR1 SGHRS, CDR2 YFSETQ. Trimming left V 0 bases short and J 5 bases short, with 5 bases between. CDR3: CASSLARETQYF. In DNA, the CDR3 is TGCGCCAGCAGCTTGGCCAGGGAGACCCAGTACTTC. The full variable domain, rest sourced from reference TRBV5-1 and TRBJ2-5, is KAGVTQTPRYLIKTRGQQVTLSCSPISGHRSVSWYQQTPGQGLQFLFEYFSETQRNKGNFPGRFSGRQFSNSRSEMNVSTLELGDSALYLCASSLARETQYFGPGTRLLVL.

V usage is TRBV27 and J usage is TRBJ1-5; no clear D gene. The germline CDR1 and CDR2 sequences are MNHEY and SMNVEV (reference sequence). Trimming cost V 3 bases and J 2 bases, with 11 bases left between them. The CDR3 totals 15 residues. In nucleotides, the CDR3 is TGTGCCAGCAGTTTTTCAGGAACGGGCAATCAGCCCCAGCATTTT. It encodes CASSFSGTGNQPQHF.

This chain joins TRBV4-1 and TRBJ2-2; weak D call: TRBD1 (6 bases). Germline CDR1 MGHRA, CDR2 YSYEKL. V was cut by 1 base and J by 5 bases, with 17 bases left in between. The CDR3 runs to 17 residues. The CDR3 reads CASSQGARGRRTGELFF. As DNA, the CDR3 is TGCGCCAGCAGCCAAGGAGCCAGGGGCCGCCGGACCGGGGAGCTGTTTTTT.

A single count supports this clone. The genes are TRBV18 and TRBJ2-7, with a possible D match to TRBD2 (5 bases). V lost 7 bases and J 0 bases, leaving 13 bases between the germline ends. Germline CDR1 reads KGHSH; CDR2 reads LQKENI. The CDR3 spans 14 residues. The CDR3 sequence is CASLGGYPSYEQYF. As DNA, the CDR3 is TGTGCCAGCTTAGGCGGGTATCCCTCCTACGAGCAGTACTTC.

CDR3 nucleotides: TGTGCCAGTAGTAGAGGGACAGGGGTCGTCCAGTCCCCGCTAAACTATGGCTACACCTTC. This encodes CASSRGTGVVQSPLNYGYTF. This chain joins TRBV19 and TRBJ1-2, with TRBD1 identical over 10 bases. The CDR3 covers 20 residues. The germline gives CDR1 LNHDA, CDR2 SQIVND (reference sequence). After removal of 4 bases from V and 2 bases from J, the junction contained 19 bases not matched to a gene.

V and J are TRBV27 and TRBJ2-1, with 7 bases matching TRBD1. Losses at the gene ends were 5 bases for V and 9 bases for J; bases not matched to a gene: 16. CDR3 length: 16 residues. Looked up from germline, CDR1 is MNHEY and CDR2 is SMNVEV (reference sequence). The CDR3 nucleotides are TGTGCCAGCAGTCTACGACAGGGATCAGGTGTTGGTGAGCAGTTCTTC. Protein product: CASSLRQGSGVGEQFF.

The genes are TRBV18 and TRBJ1-2; D might be TRBD1 (6 bases). CDR3 length: 16 amino acids. Trimming pared 3 bases from V and 2 bases from J, leaving 16 bases between. In germline, CDR1 is KGHSH, CDR2 LQKENI. The CDR3 nucleotides read TGTGCCAGCTCACCCACGGGCAGGGACAAAAACTATGGCTACACCTTC. It codes for CASSPTGRDKNYGYTF. Looking up the rest from reference TRBV18 and TRBJ1-2 gives the full variable domain: NAGVMQNPRHLVRRRGQEARLRCSPMKGHSHVYWYRQLPEEGLKFMVYLQKENIIDESGMPKERFSAEFPKEGPSILRIQQVVRGDSAAYFCASSPTGRDKNYGYTFGSGTRLTVV.